Detailed here is one TCR beta chain. The sample originates from a study of shared clonotypes between healthy human individuals. Each of the donors was a healthy adult who was HIV-negative and had not had a recent acute infection or vaccination. This CDR3 comprises 16 residues. Germline lookup yields CDR1 MGHRA and CDR2 YSYEKL. Trimming took 2 bases from V and 7 from J, leaving 18 bases between them. Assay execution proceeded at the deep level. Produced via immunoSEQ multiplex PCR; TCRdb's table is partial and in-frame only. Of about 690,000 clones listed, around 90% are singletons. Source material: memory CD8+ T cells from PBMCs. Subset: CD45RO+ cells pooled with CCR7-negative TemRA cells. The chain is built from TRBV4-1 and TRBJ1-5, with D possibly being TRBD1 (5 bases). This TCR was sampled from a man between 18 and 35 years old in good health. Some clones in this sample may be carry-over from other donors' samples. The CDR3 nucleotides read TGCGCCAGCAGCCAAAAGTTTAGACAGCCTCAACAGCCCCAGCATTTT. Protein product: CASSQKFRQPQQPQHF.